These 10 T cell receptor beta chains were all obtained from the same sample, sequenced in a study of T cells in Graves' hyperthyroidism and ophthalmopathy. Amplification of TCR beta CDR3 regions was performed using RNA transcripts as template. First-round RT-PCR of the TCR CDR3 relied on the HTBI primer set. Each CDR3 protein is one row after TCRdb ran MiXCR on the multiplex PCR reads. The sample contains about 640,000 distinct CDR3 sequences, less than 25% of which appear only once. Material for sequencing was blood. All receptors come from a young man with Graves' ophthalmopathy.

This clonotype was seen repeatedly, ten times or more. The rearrangement uses TRBV28 and TRBJ1-1; TRBD1 matches 9 bases. CDR1 is MDHEN and CDR2 is SYDVKM in the germline V gene. The CDR3 is made up of 14 amino acids. The trim removed 5 bases at V and 11 bases at J, leaving 12 bases unmatched. CDR3 sequence: CASSRPTGGLWAFF. The DNA of the CDR3 is TGTGCCAGCAGTCGACCGACAGGGGGTTTGTGGGCTTTCTTT. The full variable domain, rest sourced from reference TRBV28 and TRBJ1-1, is DVKVTQSSRYLVKRTGEKVFLECVQDMDHENMFWYRQDPGLGLRLIYFSYDVKMKEKGDIPEGYSVSREKKERFSLILESASTNQTSMYLCASSRPTGGLWAFFGQGTRLTVV.

The V call is TRBV5-8, the J call TRBJ2-1; tentatively, D is TRBD1 (7 bases). The CDR3 covers 16 residues. V lost 2 bases and J lost 4, with 16 bases in between. In germline, CDR1 is SGHTS, CDR2 YDEGEE. CDR3 coding DNA: TGTGCCAGCAGCTTAACCGGGTCAGGGGGGTACAATGAGCAGTTCTTC. As protein: CASSLTGSGGYNEQFF.

This clonotype was recorded at least ten times. The J gene is TRBJ2-1, the V gene TRBV28; possibly TRBD2 for D (7 bases). The CDR3 runs 15 residues. Trimming pared 1 base from V and 6 bases from J, leaving 13 bases between. Germline CDR1 and CDR2: MDHEN and SYDVKM. The CDR3 coding sequence is TGTGCCAGCAGTTTATCCGTAGGGGGGGGCAATGAGCAGTTCTTC. Protein product: CASSLSVGGGNEQFF.

This clonotype was counted at least ten times. The chain employs TRBV28 and TRBJ2-7, with 7 bases identical to TRBD1. Germline lookup yields CDR1 MDHEN and CDR2 SYDVKM. There are 15 residues in the CDR3. V shed 2 bases and J 5 bases; nucleotides not matched to a gene: 9. CDR3 in amino acids: CASSLGVTGSDEQYF. The CDR3 region has the DNA TGTGCCAGCAGTTTAGGCGTGACAGGGTCAGACGAGCAGTACTTC. Based on the CDR3 plus reference TRBV28 and TRBJ2-7, the full variable domain is DVKVTQSSRYLVKRTGEKVFLECVQDMDHENMFWYRQDPGLGLRLIYFSYDVKMKEKGDIPEGYSVSREKKERFSLILESASTNQTSMYLCASSLGVTGSDEQYFGPGTRLTVT.

Comments on this clonotype: This may be a read error, as it is one base from a much larger clone. The CDR3 DNA reads TGTGCCAGCAGTGAAGAGACAGGGGACTATGGCTACGCCTTC. Translating it yields CASSEETGDYGYAF. This chain connects TRBV2 to TRBJ1-2; 8 nucleotides align to TRBD1. CDR1 SNHLY and CDR2 FYNNEI come from the germline V gene. This CDR3 spans 14 amino acids.

V and J are TRBV20-1 and TRBJ2-6; D gene ambiguous. In germline, CDR1 is DFQATT, CDR2 SNEGSKA (reference sequence). The V gene lost 1 base and the J gene lost 0 bases, with 10 bases spanning the gap. The length of the CDR3 is 16 residues. CDR3 residues: CSARGSSSSGANVLTF. CDR3 bases: TGCAGTGCTAGAGGATCCTCCAGCTCTGGGGCCAACGTCCTGACTTTC.

This clonotype was seen at least ten times. The rearrangement links TRBV6-6 to TRBJ2-2; a weak D match, TRBD2 (5 bases). CDR1 and CDR2 from the germline V gene are MNHNY and SVGAGI (reference sequence). CDR3 length equals 15 residues. Trimming removed 0 bases from V and 6 bases from J, with 11 bases in between. CDR3 sequence (DNA): TGTGCCAGCAGTTACTCGCTGGACTCACCCGGGGAGCTGTTTTTT. This encodes CASSYSLDSPGELFF.

This clonotype occurred many times. This sequence joins TRBV24-1 and TRBJ2-1; TRBD1 aligns across 11 bases. The CDR3 is 15 amino acids. The germline gives CDR1 KGHDR, CDR2 SFDVKD. J was trimmed by 6 bases and V by 4 bases; bases with no gene match: 4. CDR3 nucleotides: TGTGCCACCAGTGACCCCGGGACAGGGGGCAATGAGCAGTTCTTC. As protein: CATSDPGTGGNEQFF.

This clonotype was counted a few times. This chain joins TRBV2 and TRBJ2-7; a possible D gene is TRBD2 (6 bases). CDR3 length: 13 amino acids. CDR1 and CDR2 from the germline V gene are SNHLY and FYNNEI. Trimming left V 4 bases short and J 6 bases short, with 13 bases between. CDR3 in amino acids: CASSGRDGPEQYF. The CDR3 DNA reads as TGTGCCAGCAGTGGGCGGGACGGCCCCGAGCAGTACTTC.

This chain joins TRBV20-1 and TRBJ2-1; 12 bases match TRBD2. J lost 4 bases, V lost 3 bases, and 4 bases had no gene match. The germline V gene encodes CDR1 DFQATT and CDR2 SNEGSKA (reference sequence). There are 15 residues in the CDR3. CDR3 coding DNA: TGCAGTGCTAGGAGGACTAGCGGGATGTACAATGAGCAGTTCTTC. This translates into CSARRTSGMYNEQFF.